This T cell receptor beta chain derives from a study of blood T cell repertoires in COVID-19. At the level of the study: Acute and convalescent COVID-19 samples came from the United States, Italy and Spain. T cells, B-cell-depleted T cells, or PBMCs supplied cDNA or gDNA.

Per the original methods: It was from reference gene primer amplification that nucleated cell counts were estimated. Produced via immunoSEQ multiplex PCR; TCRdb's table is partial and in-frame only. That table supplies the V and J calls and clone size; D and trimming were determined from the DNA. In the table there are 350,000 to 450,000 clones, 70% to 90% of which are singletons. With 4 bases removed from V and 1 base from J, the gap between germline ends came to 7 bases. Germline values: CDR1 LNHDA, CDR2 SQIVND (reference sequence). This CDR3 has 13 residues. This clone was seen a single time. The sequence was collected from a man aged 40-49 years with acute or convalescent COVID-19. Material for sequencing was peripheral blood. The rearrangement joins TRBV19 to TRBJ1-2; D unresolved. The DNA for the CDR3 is TGTGCCAGTAGTAGAGACGGTAACTATGGCTACACCTTC. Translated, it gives CASSRDGNYGYTF.